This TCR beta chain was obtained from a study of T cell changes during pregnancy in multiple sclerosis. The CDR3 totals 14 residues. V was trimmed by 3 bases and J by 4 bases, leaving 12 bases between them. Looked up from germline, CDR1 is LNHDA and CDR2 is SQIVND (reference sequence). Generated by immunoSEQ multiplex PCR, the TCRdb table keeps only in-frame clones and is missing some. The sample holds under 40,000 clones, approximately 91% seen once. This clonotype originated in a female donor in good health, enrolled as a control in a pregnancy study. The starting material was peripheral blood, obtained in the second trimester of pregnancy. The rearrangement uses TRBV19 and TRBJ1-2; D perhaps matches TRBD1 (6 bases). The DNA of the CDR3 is TGTGCCAGTAGTATTCCCGGGACATTCTATGGCTACACCTTC. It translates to CASSIPGTFYGYTF.